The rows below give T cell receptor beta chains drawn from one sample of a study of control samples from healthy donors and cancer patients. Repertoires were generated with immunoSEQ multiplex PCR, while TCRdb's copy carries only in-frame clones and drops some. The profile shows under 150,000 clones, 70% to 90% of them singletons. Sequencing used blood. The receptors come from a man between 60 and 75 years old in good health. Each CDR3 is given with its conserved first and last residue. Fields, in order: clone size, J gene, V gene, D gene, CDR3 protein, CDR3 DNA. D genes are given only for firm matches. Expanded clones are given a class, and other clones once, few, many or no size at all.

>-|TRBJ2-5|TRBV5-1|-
CASSLVEETQYF
TGCGCCAGCAGCTTGGTTGAAGAGACCCAGTACTTC
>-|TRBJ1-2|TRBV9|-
CASSVAIGGYTF
TGTGCCAGCAGCGTAGCCATCGGCGGCTACACCTTC
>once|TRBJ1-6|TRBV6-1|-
CASSEYSYNSPLHF
TGTGCCAGCAGTGAATACAGTTATAATTCACCCCTCCACTTT
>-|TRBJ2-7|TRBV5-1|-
CASSLGQAGYEQYF
TGCGCCAGCAGCTTGGGACAGGCGGGCTACGAGCAGTACTTC
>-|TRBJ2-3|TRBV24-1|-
CATRSSTDTQYF
TGTGCCACCAGGTCTAGCACAGATACGCAGTATTTT
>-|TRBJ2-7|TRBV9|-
CASSADTGGDEQYF
TGTGCCAGCAGCGCCGACACTGGGGGCGACGAGCAGTACTTC
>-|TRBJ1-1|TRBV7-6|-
CASSSSWQNTEAFF
-
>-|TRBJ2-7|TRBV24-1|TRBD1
CATSGTGEDEQYF
TGTGCCACCAGTGGGACAGGGGAGGACGAGCAGTACTTC
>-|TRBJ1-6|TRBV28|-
CASSSRLEGFSNSPLHF
TGTGCCAGCAGTTCCCGGCTGGAGGGGTTTTCGAATTCACCCCTCCACTTT
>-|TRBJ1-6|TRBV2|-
CASRGATRSPLHF
TGTGCCAGTCGGGGAGCCACGCGGTCACCCCTCCACTTT
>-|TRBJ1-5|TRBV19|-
CASSIGQVIRGPQHF
TGTGCCAGTAGTATAGGACAGGTGATCCGAGGGCCCCAGCATTTT
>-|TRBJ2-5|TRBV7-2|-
CASSLAVRGSPLGETQYF
TGTGCCAGCAGCTTAGCGGTTCGGGGAAGCCCCTTGGGAGAGACCCAGTACTTC
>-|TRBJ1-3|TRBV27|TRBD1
CASSTGTGTGNTIYF
TGTGCCAGCAGTACCGGGACAGGGACGGGAAACACCATATATTTT
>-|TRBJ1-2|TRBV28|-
CASSFQGEGGYTF
TGTGCCAGCAGTTTTCAGGGTGAGGGTGGCTACACCTTC
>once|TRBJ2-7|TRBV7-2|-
CASSSSWGSYEQYF
TGTGCCAGCAGCTCCTCTTGGGGCTCCTACGAGCAGTACTTC
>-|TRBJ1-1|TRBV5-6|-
CASSLGSIGMNTEAFF
TGTGCCAGCAGCTTGGGTTCGATAGGGATGAACACTGAAGCTTTCTTT
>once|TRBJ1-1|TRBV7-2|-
CASSLQGITEAFF
TGTGCCAGCAGCTTACAAGGGATTACTGAAGCTTTCTTT
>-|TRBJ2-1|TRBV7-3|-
CASSLGRGANNEQFF
TGTGCCAGCAGCTTGGGACGGGGAGCGAACAATGAGCAGTTCTTC